The clone carrying this TCR beta chain was picked up many times. Its antigen is undetermined. For the second PCR, which ran for roughly 7 to 11 cycles, a sample-barcoded 5' primer and a J-beta primer mix were used. TCRdb called the 5' RACE reads again in MiXCR, with one record for every CDR3 protein. The data contain about 1 million distinct CDR3 sequences, approximately 26% of them singletons. CDR3 length equals 13 residues. Germline V gene data show CDR1 as SGHRS and CDR2 as YFSETQ. Trimming shortened V by 0 bases and J by 5 bases, and 8 bases separated the two germline ends. This entry comes from a study of blood T cells in healthy people across ages. Study-level findings and limits: TCR beta diversity, measured per million T cells, fell in a roughly linear way with age.

The sample also formed part of further work on T cells of mothers and their children. That work contributes: Each child contributed some 3 million TCR beta CDR3 reads, while each mother contributed over 9.5 million.

The TCR comes from a girl aged 2-10 years in good health. V and J are TRBV5-1 and TRBJ2-5; D unclear. Sequencing used blood. The CDR3: CASSLEVRETQYF. The DNA of the CDR3 is TGCGCCAGCAGCTTGGAGGTGCGGGAGACCCAGTACTTC.